This T cell receptor (beta chain) is from a study of early T cells in non-severe SARS-CoV-2 infection. Study context: Bulk RNA from unsorted whole blood was sequenced; chains were unpaired. Study outcomes and limitations: Anti-spike CD8 responses were favored in VDJdb matching, and private and CD4 specificities were missed.

Researchers attached unique molecular identifiers to individual cDNA molecules. TCRdb called the 5' RACE reads again in MiXCR, with one record for every CDR3 protein. The repertoire holds around 33,000 distinct CDR3 sequences, with roughly 4.8% as singletons. This clonotype has ten or more counts. The antigen is unknown. Trimming cost V 7 bases and J 6 bases; bases outside gene matches: 6. Germline CDR1 is SNHLY and CDR2 is FYNNEI. The CDR3 runs 13 residues. This TCR was sampled from an adult who was a healthcare worker with PCR-confirmed SARS-CoV-2 infection or an uninfected control (not recorded which). The source material was whole blood. The chain employs TRBV2 and TRBJ2-7; 10 nucleotides match TRBD1. CDR3 sequence: CASTPRTGGEQYF. Here the CDR3 DNA reads TGTGCCAGCACCCCACGGACAGGGGGCGAGCAGTACTTC.